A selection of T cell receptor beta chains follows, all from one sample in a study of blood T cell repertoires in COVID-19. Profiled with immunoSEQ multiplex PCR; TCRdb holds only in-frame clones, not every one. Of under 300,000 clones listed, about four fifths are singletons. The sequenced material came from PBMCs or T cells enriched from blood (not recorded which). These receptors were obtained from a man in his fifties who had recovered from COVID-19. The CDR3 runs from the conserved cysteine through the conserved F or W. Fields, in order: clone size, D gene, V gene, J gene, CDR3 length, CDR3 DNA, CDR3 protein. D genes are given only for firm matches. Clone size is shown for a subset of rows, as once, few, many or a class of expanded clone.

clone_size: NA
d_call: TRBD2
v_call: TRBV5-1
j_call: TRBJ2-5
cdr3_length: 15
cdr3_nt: TGCGCCAGCAGCTTGTCTAGCGGCCGGGGGGAGACCCAGTACTTC
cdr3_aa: CASSLSSGRGETQYF

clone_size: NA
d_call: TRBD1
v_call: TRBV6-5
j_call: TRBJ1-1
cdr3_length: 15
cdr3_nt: TGTGCCAGCAGCAAGGGACAGGGGTTGAACACTGAAGCTTTCTTT
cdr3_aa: CASSKGQGLNTEAFF

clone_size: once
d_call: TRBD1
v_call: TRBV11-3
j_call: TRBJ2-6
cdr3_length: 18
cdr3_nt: TGTGCCAGCAGCTTACCCCGGGACAGGGGGCCTGGGGCCAACGTCCTGACTTTC
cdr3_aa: CASSLPRDRGPGANVLTF

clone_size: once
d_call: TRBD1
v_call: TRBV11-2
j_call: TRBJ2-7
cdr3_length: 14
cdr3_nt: TGTGCCAGCAGCCCGGGACAGGGTATTTACGAGCAGTACTTC
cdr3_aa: CASSPGQGIYEQYF

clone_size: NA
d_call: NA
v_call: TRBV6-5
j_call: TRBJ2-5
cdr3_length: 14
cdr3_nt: TGTGCCAGCTCCCTTTGGGGGGAGCGGGAGACCCAGTACTTC
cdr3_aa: CASSLWGERETQYF

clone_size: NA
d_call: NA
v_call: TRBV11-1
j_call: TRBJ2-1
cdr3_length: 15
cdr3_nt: TGTGCCAGCAGTCTACCGGACAGCTCCTACAATGAGCAGTTCTTC
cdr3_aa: CASSLPDSSYNEQFF

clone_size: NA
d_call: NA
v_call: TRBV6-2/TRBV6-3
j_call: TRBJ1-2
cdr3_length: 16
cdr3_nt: TGTGCCAGCAGTAACCCCCCTGGGCGAGCTAACTATGGCTACACCTTC
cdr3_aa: CASSNPPGRANYGYTF

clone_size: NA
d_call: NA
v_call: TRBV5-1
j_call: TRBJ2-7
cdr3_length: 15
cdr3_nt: TGCGCCAGCAGCTTAGAAGCCGGGAGTCGCCACGAGCAGTACTTC
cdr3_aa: CASSLEAGSRHEQYF

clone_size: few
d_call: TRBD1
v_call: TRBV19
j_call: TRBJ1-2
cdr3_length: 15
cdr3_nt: TGTGCCAGTAGTATAGGGACAGGGCCCGGGCGTGGCTACACCTTC
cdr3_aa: CASSIGTGPGRGYTF

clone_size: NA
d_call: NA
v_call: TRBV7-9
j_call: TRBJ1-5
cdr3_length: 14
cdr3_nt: TGTGCCAGCAGCCCTACAGGTGCAAATCAGCCCCAGCATTTT
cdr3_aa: CASSPTGANQPQHF

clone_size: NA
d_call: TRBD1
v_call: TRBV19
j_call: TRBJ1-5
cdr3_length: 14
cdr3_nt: TGTGCCAGTAGTAATAGACAGGGGGATCAGCCCCAGCATTTT
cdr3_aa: CASSNRQGDQPQHF

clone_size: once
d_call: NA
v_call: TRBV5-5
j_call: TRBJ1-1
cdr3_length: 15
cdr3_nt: TGTGCCAGCAGCCTTCGATCTAATATGAACACTGAAGCTTTCTTT
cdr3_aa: CASSLRSNMNTEAFF

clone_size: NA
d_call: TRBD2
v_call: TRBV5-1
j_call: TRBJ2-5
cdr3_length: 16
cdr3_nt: TGCGCCAGCAGCTTGGCGGGTAGCGGGGCTCAAGAGACCCAGTACTTC
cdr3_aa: CASSLAGSGAQETQYF

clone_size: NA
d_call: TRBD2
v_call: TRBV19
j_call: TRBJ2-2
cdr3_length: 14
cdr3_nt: TGTGCCGGAAGGACTAGCGGGAGAGGCGGGGAGCTGTTTTTT
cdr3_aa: CAGRTSGRGGELFF

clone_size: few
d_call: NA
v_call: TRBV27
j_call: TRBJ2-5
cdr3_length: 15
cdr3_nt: TGTGCCAGCAGCCCTTCGGGGATTACGGGAGAGACCCAGTACTTC
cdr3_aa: CASSPSGITGETQYF

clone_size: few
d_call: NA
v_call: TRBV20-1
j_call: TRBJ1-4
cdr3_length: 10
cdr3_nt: TGCAGTGCTAGGACGACTGGACTGTTTTTT
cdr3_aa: CSARTTGLFF

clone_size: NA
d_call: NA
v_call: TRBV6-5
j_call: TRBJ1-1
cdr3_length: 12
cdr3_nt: TGTGCCAGCAGTCGGAGAGGAGCGGAAGCTTTCTTT
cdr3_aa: CASSRRGAEAFF

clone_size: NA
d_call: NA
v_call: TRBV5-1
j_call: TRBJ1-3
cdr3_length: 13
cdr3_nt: TGCGCCAGCAGCTTGGGTCAACGGGACACCATATATTTT
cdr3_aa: CASSLGQRDTIYF

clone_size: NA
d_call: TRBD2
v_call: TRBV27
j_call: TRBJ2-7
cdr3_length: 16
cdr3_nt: TGTGCCAGCAGTCACCTACTAGCGGGAGGGCCCCACGAGCAGTACTTC
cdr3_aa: CASSHLLAGGPHEQYF

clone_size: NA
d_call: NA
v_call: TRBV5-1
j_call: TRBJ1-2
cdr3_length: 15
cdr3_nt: TGCGCCAGCAGCTTGGACGGGGGGCTGGTTGATGGCTACACCTTC
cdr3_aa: CASSLDGGLVDGYTF

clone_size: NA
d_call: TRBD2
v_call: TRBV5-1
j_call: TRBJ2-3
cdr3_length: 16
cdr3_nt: TGCGCCAGCAGCTCCACGACTAGCGGGAGGATCTATACGCAGTATTTT
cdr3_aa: CASSSTTSGRIYTQYF

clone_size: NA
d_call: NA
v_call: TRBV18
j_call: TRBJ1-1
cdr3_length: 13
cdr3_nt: TGTGCCAGCTCACTTGGCGGAGACACTGAAGCTTTCTTT
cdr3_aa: CASSLGGDTEAFF

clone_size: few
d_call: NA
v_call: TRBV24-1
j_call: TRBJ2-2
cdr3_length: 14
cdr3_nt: TGTGCCACCAGTGAAAGTGTGAGGGCCGGGGAGCTGTTTTTT
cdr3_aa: CATSESVRAGELFF

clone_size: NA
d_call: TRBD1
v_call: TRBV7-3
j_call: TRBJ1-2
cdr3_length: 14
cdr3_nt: TGTGCCAGCAGTCGCTGGGACAGGGCGGATGGCTACACCTTC
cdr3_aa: CASSRWDRADGYTF

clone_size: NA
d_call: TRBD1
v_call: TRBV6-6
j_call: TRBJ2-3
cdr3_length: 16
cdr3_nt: TGTGCCAGCAGTTACTCATGGGACAGGGCGACAGATACGCAGTATTTT
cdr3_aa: CASSYSWDRATDTQYF

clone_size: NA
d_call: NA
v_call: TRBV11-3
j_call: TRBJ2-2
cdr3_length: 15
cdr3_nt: TGTGCCAGCAGGGGACGGGAGCAGAACACCGGGGAGCTGTTTTTT
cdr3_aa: CASRGREQNTGELFF

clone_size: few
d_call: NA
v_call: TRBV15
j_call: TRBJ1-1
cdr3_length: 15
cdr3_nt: TGTGCCACCAGCAGAGATCTGCGAATAAACACTGAAGCTTTCTTT
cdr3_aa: CATSRDLRINTEAFF

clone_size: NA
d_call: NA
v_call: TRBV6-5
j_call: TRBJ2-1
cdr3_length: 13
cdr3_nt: TGTGCCAGCAGTTACTTCCGGGGCAATGAGCAGTTCTTC
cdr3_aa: CASSYFRGNEQFF

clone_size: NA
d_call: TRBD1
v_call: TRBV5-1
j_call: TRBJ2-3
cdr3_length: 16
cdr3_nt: TGCGCCAGCAGCTGGGGACAGGGGGCTTTATCAGATACGCAGTATTTT
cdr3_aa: CASSWGQGALSDTQYF

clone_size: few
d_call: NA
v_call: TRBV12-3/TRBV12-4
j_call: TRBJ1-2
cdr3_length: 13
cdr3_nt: TGTGCCAGCAGTTTAAGTGGCCCCAGGGGCTACACCTTC
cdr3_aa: CASSLSGPRGYTF

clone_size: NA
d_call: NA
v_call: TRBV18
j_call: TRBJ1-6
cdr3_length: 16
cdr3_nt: TGTGCCAGCTCACCACCCGAGGCGCGGTATAATTCACCCCTCCACTTT
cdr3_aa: CASSPPEARYNSPLHF

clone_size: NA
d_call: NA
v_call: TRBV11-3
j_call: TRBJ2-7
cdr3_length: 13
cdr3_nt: TGTGCCAGCAGCTTTACAGGGAGCTACGAGCAGTACTTC
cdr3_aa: CASSFTGSYEQYF

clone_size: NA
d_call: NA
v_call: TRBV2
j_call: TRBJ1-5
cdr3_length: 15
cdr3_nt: TGTGCCAGCAGTGAACTCAGGGATAGCAATCAGCCCCAGCATTTT
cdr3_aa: CASSELRDSNQPQHF

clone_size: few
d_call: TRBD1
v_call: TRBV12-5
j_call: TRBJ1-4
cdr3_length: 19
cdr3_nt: TGTGCTAGTGGTTTGGGTCGGGACAGGATAAACCGTGGTAATGAAAAACTGTTTTTT
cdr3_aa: CASGLGRDRINRGNEKLFF

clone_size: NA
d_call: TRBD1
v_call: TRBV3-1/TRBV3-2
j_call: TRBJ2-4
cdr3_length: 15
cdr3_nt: TGTGCCAGCAGCCGAAGGACAGGGGGCGCAACAAAGCAGTACTTC
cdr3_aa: CASSRRTGGATKQYF

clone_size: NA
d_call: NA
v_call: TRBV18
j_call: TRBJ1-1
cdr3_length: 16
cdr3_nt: TGTGCCAGCTCTACCAATCAGGGTCTGGGGGGCACTGAAGCTTTCTTT
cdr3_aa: CASSTNQGLGGTEAFF

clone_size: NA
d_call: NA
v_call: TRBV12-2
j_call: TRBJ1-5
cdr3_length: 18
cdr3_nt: TGTGCAAGTCGCTTATTTGGGCGACAGGGGGCAGAGGATCAGCCCCAGCATTTT
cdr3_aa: CASRLFGRQGAEDQPQHF

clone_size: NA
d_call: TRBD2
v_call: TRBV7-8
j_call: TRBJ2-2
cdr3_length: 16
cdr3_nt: TGTGCCAGCAGCTACTTAGCGGGAGGACTCACCGGGGAGCTGTTTTTT
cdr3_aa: CASSYLAGGLTGELFF

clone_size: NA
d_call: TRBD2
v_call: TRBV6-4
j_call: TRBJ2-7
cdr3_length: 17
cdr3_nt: TGTGCCAGCAGTGACCCGATGAGACTAGCGGGAAGCTACGAGCAGTACTTC
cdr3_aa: CASSDPMRLAGSYEQYF

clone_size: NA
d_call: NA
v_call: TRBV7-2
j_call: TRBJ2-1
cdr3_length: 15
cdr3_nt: TGTGCCAGCAGCCCCAGGGCTCAGATCTACAATGAGCAGTTCTTC
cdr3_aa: CASSPRAQIYNEQFF

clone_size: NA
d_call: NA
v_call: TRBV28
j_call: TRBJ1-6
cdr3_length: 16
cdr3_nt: TGTGCCAGCAGTTTAGAAGCTGTGAGGGTTTCTTCACCCCTCCACTTT
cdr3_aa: CASSLEAVRVSSPLHF

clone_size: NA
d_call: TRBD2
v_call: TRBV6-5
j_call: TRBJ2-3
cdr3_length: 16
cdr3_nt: TGTGCCAGCAGTTCCGGACTAGCGGGCCTCACAGATACGCAGTATTTT
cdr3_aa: CASSSGLAGLTDTQYF

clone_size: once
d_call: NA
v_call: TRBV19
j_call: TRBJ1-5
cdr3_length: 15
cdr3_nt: TGTGCCAGCCGGGTGGGAGGAGGGAATAATCAGCCCCAGCATTTT
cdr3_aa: CASRVGGGNNQPQHF

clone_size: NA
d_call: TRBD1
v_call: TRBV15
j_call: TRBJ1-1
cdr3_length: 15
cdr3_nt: TGTGCCACCAGCAGCTCAGGACAGGGGGGATCTGAAGCTTTCTTT
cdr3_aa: CATSSSGQGGSEAFF

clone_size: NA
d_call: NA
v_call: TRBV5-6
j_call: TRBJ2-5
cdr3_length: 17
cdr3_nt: TGTGCCAGCAGCTTAGGATTAACCGGGACACCCCAAGAGACCCAGTACTTC
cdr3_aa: CASSLGLTGTPQETQYF

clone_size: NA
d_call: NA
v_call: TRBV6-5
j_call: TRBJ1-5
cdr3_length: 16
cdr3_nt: TGTGCCAGCAGTTCCATTACGGGGGGCGCGGTTCAGCCCCAGCATTTT
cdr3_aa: CASSSITGGAVQPQHF

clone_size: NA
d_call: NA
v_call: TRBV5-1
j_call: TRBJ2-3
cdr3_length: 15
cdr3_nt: TGCGCCAGCAGCTTACAGGCCACGCTCACAGATACGCAGTATTTT
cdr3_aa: CASSLQATLTDTQYF

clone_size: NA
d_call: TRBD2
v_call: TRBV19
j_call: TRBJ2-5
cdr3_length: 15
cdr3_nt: TGTGCCAGTAGTCTCCTACTAGCGGGGAAAGAGACCCAGTACTTC
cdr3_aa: CASSLLLAGKETQYF

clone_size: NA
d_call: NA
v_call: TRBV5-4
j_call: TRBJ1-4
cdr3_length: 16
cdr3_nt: TGTGCCAGCAGGCGGGCTGGAGGGCCAACTAATGAAAAACTGTTTTTT
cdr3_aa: CASRRAGGPTNEKLFF

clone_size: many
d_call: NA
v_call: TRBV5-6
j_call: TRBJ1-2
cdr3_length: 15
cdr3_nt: TGTGCCAGCAGCTTGGGGCAGGGTAACAACTATGGCTACACCTTC
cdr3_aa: CASSLGQGNNYGYTF

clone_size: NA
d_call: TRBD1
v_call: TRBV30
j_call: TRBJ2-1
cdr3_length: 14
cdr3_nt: TGTGCCTGGACTCCCGGACAGGGGGCATATGAGCAGTTCTTC
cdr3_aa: CAWTPGQGAYEQFF

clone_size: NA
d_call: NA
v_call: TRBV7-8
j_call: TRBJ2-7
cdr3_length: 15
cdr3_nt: TGTGCCAGCAGCTTAAGTGGCATCCCCCCCTACGAGCAGTACTTC
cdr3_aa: CASSLSGIPPYEQYF

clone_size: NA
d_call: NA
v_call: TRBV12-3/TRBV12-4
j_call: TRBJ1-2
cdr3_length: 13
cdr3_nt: TGTGCCAGCAGCCGCGACAGGAACTATGGCTACACCTTC
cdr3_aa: CASSRDRNYGYTF

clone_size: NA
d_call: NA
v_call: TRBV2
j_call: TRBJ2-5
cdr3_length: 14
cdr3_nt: TGTGCCATTAGAGGGGGTAGCGGGCAAGAGACCCAGTACTTC
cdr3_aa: CAIRGGSGQETQYF

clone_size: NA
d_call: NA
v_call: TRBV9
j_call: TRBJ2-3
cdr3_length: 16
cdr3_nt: TGTGCCAGCAGCGTAGCCGGGGGGCCGGTTTCAGATACGCAGTATTTT
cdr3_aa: CASSVAGGPVSDTQYF

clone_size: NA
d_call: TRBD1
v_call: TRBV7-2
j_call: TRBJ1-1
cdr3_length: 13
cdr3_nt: TGTGCCAGCAGCTTAAAGGGGGCTGGCGAAGCTTTCTTT
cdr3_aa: CASSLKGAGEAFF